This T cell receptor (beta chain) was documented in a study of T cell responses to AZD1222 COVID-19 vaccine. Study context: Combined were second doses at about 4 or about 12 weeks.

Per germline, CDR1 KGHSH and CDR2 LQKENI. The CDR3 loop spans 15 amino acids. Trimming took off 1 base at V and 0 bases at J, with 7 bases between the two ends. Study-wide findings and caveats: No day 14 peak samples; only post-peak repertoires were characterized. Vaccine-associated CD4 TCRs spanned spike, dominant at 160-218 and 743-854. Donors were largely white British and mainly female; clonal diversity was possibly underestimated.

In regard to this clone: The antigen is undetermined. The identical CDR3 is also encoded by other nucleotide sequences in the sample.

Generated by immunoSEQ multiplex PCR, the TCRdb table keeps only in-frame clones and is missing some. The top ten hold approximately 4.8% of the sample, which has around 140,000 clones, 80% to 95% seen once. Sample: peripheral blood, taken on day 0 of AZD1222 vaccination. The rearrangement links TRBV18 to TRBJ1-3; no clear D gene. The TCR was taken from an adult in good health. CDR3 in DNA: TGTGCCAGCTCACCACTAGGGTCCTCTGGAAACACCATATATTTT. Encoded protein: CASSPLGSSGNTIYF.